This record covers a single T cell receptor (beta chain). This sample is drawn from a study of cytomegalovirus exposure and HLA in healthy donors. PCR amplification relied on 60 Vbeta primers (plus 13 Jbeta primers). Method: immunoSEQ multiplex PCR; TCRdb's copy keeps in-frame clones and lacks some. The repertoire holds about 170,000 clones, roughly four fifths seen once, with 2% to 2.5% in the top ten. The sequenced sample was PBMCs. The clonotype originates from a woman aged 30 to 39 in good health and CMV-seropositive.

This chain's CDR3 is CASSYRDYITDTQYF. The CDR3 coding sequence is TGTGCCAGCAGCTACAGGGACTATATCACAGATACGCAGTATTTT. The chain links TRBV5-4 to TRBJ2-3, with a tentative D call TRBD2 (7 bases). CDR3 size: 15 residues. The germline gives CDR1 SGHNT, CDR2 YYREEE (reference sequence). V was trimmed by 3 bases and J by 2 bases, leaving 13 bases between them.